The T cell receptor (beta chain) under discussion was sequenced for a study of OX40 agonist ivuxolimab in advanced cancers. About the research overall: Partial responses were achieved by three patients: one hepatocellular carcinoma, two cutaneous melanoma. Study findings and constraints: Clones of CD4+ and CD8+ blood T cells grew by week 6 at doses of 0.1 to 3.0 mg/kg. Certain nonresponders additionally had low normalized T-cell clonal expansion. CD8+ T cells showed, on average, more clonal expansion than CD4+ cells.

In the case of this clone: The antigen is not known.

The CDR3 loop spans 14 amino acids. V lost 4 bases to trimming and J lost 3 bases, with 13 bases between them. Germline CDR1 is PRHDT and CDR2 is FYEKMQ (reference sequence). Clones were sequenced by immunoSEQ multiplex PCR, and TCRdb holds only the in-frame ones, with some missing. The sample has under 40,000 clones; under 95% are singletons. The sample here was CD4+ or CD8+ T cells sorted from blood, taken in a trial of the OX40 agonist ivuxolimab. This chain uses TRBV13 with TRBJ2-7; D is possibly TRBD1 or TRBD2 (5 bases each). The origin of this receptor is an adult with an advanced solid tumor such as melanoma, head and neck, liver or kidney cancer. The CDR3 sequence is CASSSGTGFYEQYF. The CDR3 nucleotides read TGTGCCAGCAGCTCCGGGACGGGATTCTACGAGCAGTACTTC.